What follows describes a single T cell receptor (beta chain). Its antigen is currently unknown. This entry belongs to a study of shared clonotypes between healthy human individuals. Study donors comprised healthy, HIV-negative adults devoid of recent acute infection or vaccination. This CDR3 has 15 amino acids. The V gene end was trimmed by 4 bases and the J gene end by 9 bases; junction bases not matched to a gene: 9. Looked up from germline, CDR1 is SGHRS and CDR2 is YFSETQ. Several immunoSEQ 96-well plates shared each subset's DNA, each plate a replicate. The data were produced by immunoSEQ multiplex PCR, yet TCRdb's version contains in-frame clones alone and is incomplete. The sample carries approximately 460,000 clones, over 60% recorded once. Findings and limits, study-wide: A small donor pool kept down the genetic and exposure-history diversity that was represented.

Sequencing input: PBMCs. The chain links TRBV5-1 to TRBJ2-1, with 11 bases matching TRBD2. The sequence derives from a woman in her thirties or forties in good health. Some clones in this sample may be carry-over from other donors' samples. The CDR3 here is CASSQTSGTAIEQFF. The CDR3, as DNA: TGCGCCAGCAGCCAGACTAGCGGGACGGCTATTGAGCAGTTCTTC.